This TCR beta chain was identified during a study of tumor-infiltrating lymphocytes in primary liver carcinoma. RNA and DNA were co-extracted from approximately 20-30 mg of unsorted bulk tissue. All tumor specimens exceeded 75% viable tumor cells. In regard to this clonotype: The junction shows a germline mismatch at one end, possibly a read error.

cDNA specific to TCR beta was made from around 470 ng of total RNA, with a constant-region primer employed for priming. Three nested multiplex PCR rounds, a slightly modified ARM-PCR, produced the libraries for TCR beta. Rounds one and two of PCR, each of approximately 11 cycles, were primed with TRBV1-TRBV30 forward primers and a C-beta reverse primer. Using its own MiXCR run on the multiplex PCR reads, TCRdb lists one record per CDR3 protein. The table lists about 70,000 distinct CDR3 sequences, 60% to 75% of them singletons. Germline loops: CDR1 MNHNY, CDR2 SVGAGI (reference sequence). The length of the CDR3 is 15 residues.

The rearrangement links TRBV6-6 to TRBJ2-5; D could derive from TRBD1 or TRBD2 (5 bases each). Sequenced sample: liver tumor tissue from sampling region 4. The subset is: tumor region T4, right-lateral pole. This sequence originates from a man between 35 and 55 years old with primary liver carcinoma and hepatitis B virus infection. The CDR3 nucleotides read TGTGCCGGCAGTTACGGGGCTAGCTTTGGGGAGACCCAGTACTTC. Protein product: CAGSYGASFGETQYF.